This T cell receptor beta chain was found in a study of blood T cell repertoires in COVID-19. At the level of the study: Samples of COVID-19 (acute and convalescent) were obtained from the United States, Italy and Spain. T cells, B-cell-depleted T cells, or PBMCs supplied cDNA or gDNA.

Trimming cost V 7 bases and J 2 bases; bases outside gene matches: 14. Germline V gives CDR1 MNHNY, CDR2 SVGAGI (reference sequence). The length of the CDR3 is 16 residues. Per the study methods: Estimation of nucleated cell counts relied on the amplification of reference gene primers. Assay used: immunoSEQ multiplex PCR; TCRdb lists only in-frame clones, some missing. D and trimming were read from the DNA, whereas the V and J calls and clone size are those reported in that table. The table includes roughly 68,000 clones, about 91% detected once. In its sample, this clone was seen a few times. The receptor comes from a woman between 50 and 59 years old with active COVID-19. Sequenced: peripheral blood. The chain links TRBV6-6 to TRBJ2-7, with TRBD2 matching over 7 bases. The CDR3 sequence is CASNPRRGGAPYEQYF. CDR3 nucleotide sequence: TGTGCCAGCAACCCTCGGAGGGGAGGGGCTCCCTACGAGCAGTACTTC.